This is a list of T cell receptor beta chains from one sample in a study of blood T cell repertoires in COVID-19. Profiled with immunoSEQ multiplex PCR; TCRdb holds only in-frame clones, not every one. Of approximately 190,000 clones in the sample, roughly 80% were seen once. The sequencing input was peripheral blood. These receptors all stem from a man aged 60 to 69 with active or convalescent COVID-19. Each CDR3 is given with its conserved first and last residue. Each record gives: V gene, J gene, CDR3 protein.

TRBV18	TRBJ1-1	CASSPLGQGVNTEAFF
TRBV7-8	TRBJ2-1	CASSPLRGGGWNEQFF
TRBV5-5	TRBJ1-1	CASSLIRVEAFF
TRBV7-6	TRBJ2-1	CASSPRLAGVYNEQFF
TRBV3-1/TRBV3-2	TRBJ2-7	CASSINSYEQYF
TRBV10-3	TRBJ2-4	CAISELGQGIAKNIQYF
TRBV7-9	TRBJ2-7	CASRPGQGLNSYEQYF
TRBV28	TRBJ2-5	CASGLYRGETQYF
TRBV9	TRBJ2-7	CASSGGGEGIYEQYF
TRBV27	TRBJ1-6	CASSRGTGGSSYNSPLHF
TRBV11-3	TRBJ2-1	CASSFGGEQFF
TRBV25-1	TRBJ2-7	CASSDTAPGLIYEQYF